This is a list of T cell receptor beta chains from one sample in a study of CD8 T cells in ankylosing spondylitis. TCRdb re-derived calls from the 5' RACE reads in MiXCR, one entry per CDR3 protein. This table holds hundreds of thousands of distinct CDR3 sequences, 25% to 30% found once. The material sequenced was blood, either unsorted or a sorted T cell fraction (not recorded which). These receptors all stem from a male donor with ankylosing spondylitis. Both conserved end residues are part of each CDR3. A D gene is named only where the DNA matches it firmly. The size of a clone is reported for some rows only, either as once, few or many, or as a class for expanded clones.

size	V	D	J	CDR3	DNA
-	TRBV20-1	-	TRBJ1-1	CSASNTEAFF	TGCAGTGCTTCGAACACTGAAGCTTTCTTT
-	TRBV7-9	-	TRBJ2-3	CASSNQGFVDTQYF	TGTGCCAGCAGCAATCAGGGTTTCGTGGATACGCAGTATTTT
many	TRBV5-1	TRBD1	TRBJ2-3	CASSLTGEDTQYF	TGTGCCAGCAGTTTGACAGGGGAAGATACGCAGTATTTT
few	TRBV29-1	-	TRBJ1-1	CSVVVGGTNTEAFF	TGCAGCGTCGTCGTCGGGGGAACGAACACTGAAGCTTTCTTT
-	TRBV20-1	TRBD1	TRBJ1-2	CSAVDDRGSGYGYTF	TGCAGTGCTGTCGATGACAGGGGAAGCGGGTATGGCTACACCTTC
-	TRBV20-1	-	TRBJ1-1	CSANPRGGRVTSEAFF	TGCAGTGCAAACCCGAGGGGGGGCCGGGTAACTTCCGAAGCTTTCTTT
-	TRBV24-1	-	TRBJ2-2	CATSDLLGERTGELFF	TGTGCCACCAGTGATTTGCTGGGAGAGAGGACCGGGGAGCTGTTTTTT
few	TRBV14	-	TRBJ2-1	CASSPNRTPRNEQFF	TGTGCCAGCAGCCCGAATAGGACCCCCCGGAATGAGCAGTTCTTC
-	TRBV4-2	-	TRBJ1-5	CASSQDHSNQPQHF	TGTGCCAGCAGCCAAGATCATAGCAATCAGCCCCAGCATTTT
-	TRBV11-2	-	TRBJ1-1	CASSPVPLREGFF	TGTGCCAGCAGCCCAGTTCCCCTCAGGGAGGGTTTCTTT
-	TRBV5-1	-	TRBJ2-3	CASSFPRDRGTDTQYF	TGCGCCAGCAGCTTCCCACGGGATCGGGGCACAGATACGCAGTATTTT
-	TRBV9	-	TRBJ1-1	CASSVGGGLTEAFF	TGTGCCAGCAGCGTAGGTGGGGGGCTTACTGAAGCTTTCTTT
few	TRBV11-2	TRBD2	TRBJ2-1	CASSSLAGGHYYNEQFF	TGTGCCAGCAGCTCGTTAGCGGGAGGGCATTATTACAATGAGCAGTTCTTC
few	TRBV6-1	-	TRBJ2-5	CASSWTVQETQYF	TGTGCCAGCAGCTGGACAGTTCAAGAGACCCAGTACTTC
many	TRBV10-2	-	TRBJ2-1	CASSEGLAYNEQFF	TGCGCCAGCAGTGAGGGGCTAGCGTACAATGAGCAGTTCTTC
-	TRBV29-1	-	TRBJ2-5	CSVDGSFEGVGTQYF	TGCAGCGTTGACGGAAGTTTTGAAGGAGTAGGGACCCAGTACTTC
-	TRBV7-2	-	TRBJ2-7	CASRPTGHSSYEQYF	TGTGCCAGCAGACCCACAGGTCATAGCTCCTACGAGCAGTACTTC
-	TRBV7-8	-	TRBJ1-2	CASSLQGIYGYTF	TGTGCCAGCAGCTTACAGGGGATATATGGCTACACCTTC
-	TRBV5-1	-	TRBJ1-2	CASSSPLGGLANYGYTF	TGCGCCAGCAGCTCTCCCCTGGGGGGATTAGCTAACTATGGCTACACCTTC
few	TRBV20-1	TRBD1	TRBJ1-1	CSASHRGQMGEAFF	TGCAGTGCTAGCCACAGGGGGCAAATGGGTGAAGCTTTCTTT
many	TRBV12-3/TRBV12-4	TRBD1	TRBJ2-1	CASSPRTGFHEQFF	TGTGCCAGCAGTCCAAGGACAGGTTTTCATGAGCAGTTCTTC
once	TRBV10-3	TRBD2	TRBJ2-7	CATYPRLADAYEQYF	TGTGCCACCTACCCCCGGCTAGCGGACGCCTACGAGCAGTACTTC
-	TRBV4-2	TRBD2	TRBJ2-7	CASSQEGLAGIYEQYF	TGTGCCAGCAGCCAAGAGGGACTAGCGGGAATCTACGAGCAGTACTTC
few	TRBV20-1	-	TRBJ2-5	CSAKGGWGQETQYF	TGCAGTGCTAAGGGGGGCTGGGGGCAAGAGACCCAGTACTTC
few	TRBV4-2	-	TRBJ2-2	CASSQDLTYHTGELFF	TGTGCCAGCAGCCAAGATCTTACCTATCACACCGGGGAGCTGTTTTTT
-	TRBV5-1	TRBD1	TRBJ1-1	CASSLEAGGAAEAFF	TGCGCCAGCAGCTTGGAGGCAGGGGGCGCCGCTGAAGCTTTCTTT
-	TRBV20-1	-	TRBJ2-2	CSRMLVGELFF	TGCAGTAGAATGTTAGTCGGGGAGCTGTTTTTT
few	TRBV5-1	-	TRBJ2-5	CASSLFSENLQETQYF	TGCGCCAGCAGCTTGTTCAGCGAAAACCTTCAAGAGACCCAGTACTTC
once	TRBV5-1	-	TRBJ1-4	CASSSETGEKLFF	TGCGCCAGCAGCAGCGAAACAGGGGAAAAACTGTTTTTT
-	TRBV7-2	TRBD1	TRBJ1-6	CASRETGGRYSPLHF	TGTGCCAGCAGGGAGACAGGGGGCCGATATTCACCCCTCCACTTT
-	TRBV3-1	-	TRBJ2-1	CASSQDLVQNEQFF	TGTGCCAGCAGCCAAGATCTAGTACAAAATGAGCAGTTCTTC
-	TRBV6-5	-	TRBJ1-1	CASSYSPGQEAFF	TGTGCCAGCAGTTACTCTCCCGGGCAGGAAGCTTTCTTT
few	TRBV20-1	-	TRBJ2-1	CSGARRAVNNEQFF	TGCAGTGGGGCGCGGAGGGCAGTAAACAATGAGCAGTTCTTC
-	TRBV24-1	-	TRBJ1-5	CATSDPGTSNQPQHF	TGTGCCACCAGTGACCCCGGGACAAGCAATCAGCCCCAGCATTTT
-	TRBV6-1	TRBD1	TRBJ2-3	CASLSRQGLHGDTQYF	TGTGCCAGCTTGAGCCGACAGGGTCTGCATGGAGATACGCAGTATTTT
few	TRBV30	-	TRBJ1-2	CAWSVTEGYGYTF	TGTGCCTGGAGTGTAACCGAAGGCTATGGCTACACCTTC
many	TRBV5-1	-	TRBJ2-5	CASSLRQEETQYF	TGCGCCAGCAGCCTACGACAGGAAGAGACCCAGTACTTC
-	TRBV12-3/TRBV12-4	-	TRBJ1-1	CASSLAGKGTEAFF	TGTGCCAGCAGTTTAGCGGGGAAGGGCACTGAAGCTTTCTTT
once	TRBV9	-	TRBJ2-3	CASSVGPGDTQYF	TGTGCCAGCAGCGTAGGACCGGGGGATACGCAGTATTTT
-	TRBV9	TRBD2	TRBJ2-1	CASSVATSGGSYNEQFF	TGTGCCAGCAGCGTAGCAACTAGCGGGGGATCCTACAATGAGCAGTTCTTC
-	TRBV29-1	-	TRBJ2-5	CSKREGKTQYF	TGCAGCAAACGTGAAGGGAAGACCCAGTACTTC
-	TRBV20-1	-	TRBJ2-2	CSARVVRGSGTGELFF	TGCAGTGCTAGAGTTGTCAGGGGCTCAGGCACCGGGGAGCTGTTTTTT
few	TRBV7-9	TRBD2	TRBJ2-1	CASSQGLAGGENEQFF	TGTGCCAGCAGCCAGGGACTAGCGGGAGGGGAAAATGAGCAGTTCTTC
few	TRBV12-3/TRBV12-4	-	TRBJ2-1	CASSPVGEGNEQFF	TGTGCCAGCAGTCCAGTGGGGGAAGGGAATGAGCAGTTCTTC
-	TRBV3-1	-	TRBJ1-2	CASADKAYGYTF	TGTGCCAGCGCGGACAAGGCCTATGGCTACACCTTC